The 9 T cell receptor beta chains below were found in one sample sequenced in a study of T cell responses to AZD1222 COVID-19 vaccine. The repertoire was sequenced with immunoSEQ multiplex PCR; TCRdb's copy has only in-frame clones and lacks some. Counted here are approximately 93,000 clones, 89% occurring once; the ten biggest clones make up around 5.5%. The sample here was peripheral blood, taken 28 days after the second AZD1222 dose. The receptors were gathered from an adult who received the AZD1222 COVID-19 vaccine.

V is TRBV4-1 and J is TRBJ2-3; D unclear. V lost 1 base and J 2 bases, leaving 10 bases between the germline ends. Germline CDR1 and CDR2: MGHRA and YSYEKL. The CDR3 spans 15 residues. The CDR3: CASSQGALTTDTQYF. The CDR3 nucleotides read TGCGCCAGCAGCCAAGGGGCCCTAACCACAGATACGCAGTATTTT.

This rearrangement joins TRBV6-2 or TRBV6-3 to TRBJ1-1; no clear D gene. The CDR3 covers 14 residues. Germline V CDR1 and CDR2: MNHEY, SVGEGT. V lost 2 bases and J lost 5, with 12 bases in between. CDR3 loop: CASSYIVGYTEAFF. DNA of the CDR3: TGTGCCAGCAGTTACATAGTAGGGTATACTGAAGCTTTCTTT.

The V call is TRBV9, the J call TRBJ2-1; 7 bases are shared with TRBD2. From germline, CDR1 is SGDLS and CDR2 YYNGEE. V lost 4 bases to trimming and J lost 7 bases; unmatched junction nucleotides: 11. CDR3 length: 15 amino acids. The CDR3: CASSLVTGGFNEQFF. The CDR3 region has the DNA TGTGCCAGCAGCTTGGTAACGGGGGGTTTTAATGAGCAGTTCTTC.

CDR3 in DNA: TGCGCCAGCAGCATTTACAGGGGGCTGAACACTGAAGCTTTCTTT. It yields the protein CASSIYRGLNTEAFF. The chain couples TRBV5-1 to TRBJ1-1, with 9 bases that match TRBD1. V shed 4 bases, J shed 0 bases, and the junction held 4 bases outside the gene matches. There are 15 residues in the CDR3. Germline assignment: CDR1 SGHRS and CDR2 YFSETQ.

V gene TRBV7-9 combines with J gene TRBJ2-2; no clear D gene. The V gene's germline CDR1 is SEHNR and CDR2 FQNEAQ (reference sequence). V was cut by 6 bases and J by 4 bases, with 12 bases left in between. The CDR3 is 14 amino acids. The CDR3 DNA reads TGTGCCAGCAGACTCAGCGATGGCACCGGGGAGCTGTTTTTT. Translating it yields CASRLSDGTGELFF.

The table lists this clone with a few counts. The CDR3 nucleotides are TGTGCCACCAGTGATGGGGGAGCGCTTCAGCCCCAGCATTTT. Amino acid sequence: CATSDGGALQPQHF. V is TRBV24-1 and J is TRBJ1-5; TRBD1 might be the D (5 bases). V was pared by 3 bases and J by 6 bases, with 11 bases between. Germline V gives CDR1 KGHDR, CDR2 SFDVKD. This CDR3 is built from 14 residues.

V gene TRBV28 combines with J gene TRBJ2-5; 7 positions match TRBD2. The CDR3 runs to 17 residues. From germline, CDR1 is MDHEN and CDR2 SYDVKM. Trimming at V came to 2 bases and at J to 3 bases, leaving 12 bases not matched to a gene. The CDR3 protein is CASSLRGGGRDKETQYF. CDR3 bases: TGTGCCAGCAGTTTACGAGGAGGTGGGAGGGATAAAGAGACCCAGTACTTC.

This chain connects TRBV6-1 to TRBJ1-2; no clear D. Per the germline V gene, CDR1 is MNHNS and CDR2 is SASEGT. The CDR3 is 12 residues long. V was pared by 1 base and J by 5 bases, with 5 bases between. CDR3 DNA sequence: TGTGCCAGCAGTGAAGTAACATATGGCTACACCTTC. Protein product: CASSEVTYGYTF.

The CDR3 DNA reads as TGTGCCAGCAGCGTACGAGGGGCCCGTAACACTGAAGCTTTCTTT. Its protein is CASSVRGARNTEAFF. The chain employs TRBV11-3 and TRBJ1-1; the D gene is possibly TRBD1 (5 bases). Germline CDR1 and CDR2: SGHNT and YENEEA. The CDR3 loop spans 15 amino acids. Deletions cut 5 bases from V and 2 bases from J, with 15 bases between.